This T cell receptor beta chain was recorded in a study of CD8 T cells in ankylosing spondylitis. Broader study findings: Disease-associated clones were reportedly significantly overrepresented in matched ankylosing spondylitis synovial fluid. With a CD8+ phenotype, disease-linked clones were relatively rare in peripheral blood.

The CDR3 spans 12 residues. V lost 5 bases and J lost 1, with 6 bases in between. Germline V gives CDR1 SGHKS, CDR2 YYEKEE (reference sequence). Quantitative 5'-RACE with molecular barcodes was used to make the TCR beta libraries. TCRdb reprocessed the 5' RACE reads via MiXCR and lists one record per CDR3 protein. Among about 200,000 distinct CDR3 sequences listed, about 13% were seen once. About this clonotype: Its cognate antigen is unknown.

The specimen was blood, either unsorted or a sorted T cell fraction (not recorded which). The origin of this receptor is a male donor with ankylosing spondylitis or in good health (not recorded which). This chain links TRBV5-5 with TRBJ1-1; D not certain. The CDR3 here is CASRVENTEAFF. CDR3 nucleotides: TGTGCCAGCAGGGTGGAGAACACTGAAGCTTTCTTT. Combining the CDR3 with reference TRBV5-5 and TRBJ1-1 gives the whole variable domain DAGVTQSPTHLIKTRGQQVTLRCSPISGHKSVSWYQQVLGQGPQFIFQYYEKEERGRGNFPDRFSARQFPNYSSELNVNALLLGDSALYLCASRVENTEAFFGQGTRLTVV.